In this sample, the clone carrying this T cell receptor (beta chain) turned up a few times. What it binds is not known. This entry comes from a study of beta chain features in type 1 diabetes. Study as a whole: Taken together, all samples contributed nearly 110 million examined sorted cells. Study-level points and caveats: The naive, central memory and Treg TCRB repertoires of patients appeared to be more similar to one another than those of healthy donors.

The study reverse transcribed the entire isolated RNA, so it sequenced expressed TCRB transcripts. Naive, central memory and regulatory T cell samples averaged around 3.9 million immunoSEQ reads each. Sequencing used immunoSEQ multiplex PCR; TCRdb keeps in-frame clones, though not all of them. The sample holds about 900,000 clones, roughly a sixth seen once. The CDR3 runs 16 residues. Trimming at V came to 3 bases and at J to 9 bases, leaving 14 bases not matched to a gene. Germline V gene lookup returns CDR1 SGHDN and CDR2 FVKESK. Populations obtained by sorting all exceeded 95% purity. Sequencing used naive CD4+ T cells from blood. The rearrangement links TRBV14 to TRBJ2-1, with 7 nucleotides matching TRBD2. The TCR was taken from a woman between 18 and 29 years old in good health. This chain's CDR3 is CASSQTGGLGIAEQFF. CDR3 in DNA: TGTGCCAGCAGCCAGACGGGCGGACTAGGTATCGCTGAGCAGTTCTTC.